The present TCR beta chain was sequenced within a study of CD8 T cells in Susac syndrome. When the RNA was reverse transcribed, random hexamers were used with an input of about 0.5 to 1 ug. TCRdb analysed the immunoSEQ multiplex PCR reads with MiXCR anew, one entry per CDR3 protein. This table holds 150,000 to 200,000 distinct CDR3 sequences, over 85% found once. Blood CD8+ and CD4+ T cells underwent high-throughput TCR beta sequencing. Healthy donors served as the controls. They were matched for age and sex. Isolation of CD8+ and CD4+ T cells was performed negatively, whereas enrichment of TEMRA cells was done by FACS. V shed 8 bases and J 9 bases; nucleotides not matched to a gene: 17. The CDR3 is made up of 16 amino acids.

Sequencing was carried out using CD4+ T cells from PBMCs. The origin of this receptor is a human donor in good health. The gene calls are TRBV12-3 or TRBV12-4 and TRBJ2-1; TRBD2 matches at 9 bases. The CDR3 DNA reads TGTGCCAGCTTCAGAGGGGTAGCGGGGGAGAAGGGTGAGCAGTTCTTC. This encodes CASFRGVAGEKGEQFF.